This TCR beta chain was identified in a study of T cell repertoires in cytomegalovirus infection. Looked up from germline, CDR1 is SGHVS and CDR2 is FQNEAQ. The V gene end was trimmed by 1 base and the J gene end by 2 bases; junction bases not matched to a gene: 4. The CDR3 extends over 16 amino acids. TCRdb passed the reads through MiXCR, listing each CDR3 protein once. In the table there are around 450,000 distinct CDR3 sequences, roughly 30% of which are singletons. This clonotype has a count of ten or more. Sequenced sample: PBMCs. This sequence joins TRBV7-8 and TRBJ2-5, with 10 bases fitting TRBD2. This receptor was taken from a human donor in good health (CMV status not recorded). Some clones in this sample may be carry-over from other donors' samples. The CDR3 DNA follows: TGTGCCAGCAGCTTAGACCTAGCGGGGGATCAAGAGACCCAGTACTTC. It codes for CASSLDLAGDQETQYF.